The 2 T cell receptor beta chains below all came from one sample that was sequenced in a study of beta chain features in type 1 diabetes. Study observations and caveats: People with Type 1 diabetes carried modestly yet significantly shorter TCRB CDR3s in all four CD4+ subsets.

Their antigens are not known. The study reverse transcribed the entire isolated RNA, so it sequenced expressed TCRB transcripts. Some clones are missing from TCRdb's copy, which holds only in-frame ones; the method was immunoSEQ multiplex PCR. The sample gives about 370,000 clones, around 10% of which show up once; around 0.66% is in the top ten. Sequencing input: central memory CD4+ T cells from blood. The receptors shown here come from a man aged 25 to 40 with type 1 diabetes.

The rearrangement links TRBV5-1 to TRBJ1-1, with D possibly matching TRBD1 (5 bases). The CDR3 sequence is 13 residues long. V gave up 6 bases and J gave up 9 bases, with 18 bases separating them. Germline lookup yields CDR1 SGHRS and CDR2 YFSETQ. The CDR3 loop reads CASTFGQGSQAFF. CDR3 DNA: TGCGCCAGCACGTTCGGGCAGGGCAGTCAAGCTTTCTTT.

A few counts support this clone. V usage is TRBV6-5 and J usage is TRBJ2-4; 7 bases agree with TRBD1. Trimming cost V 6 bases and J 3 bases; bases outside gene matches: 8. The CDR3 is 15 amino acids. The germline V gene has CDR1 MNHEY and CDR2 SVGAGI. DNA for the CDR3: TGTGCCAGCAGGACAGGGTCAGTCGTCAAAAACATTCAGTACTTC. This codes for CASRTGSVVKNIQYF.